These 14 T cell receptor beta chains originate from one sample sequenced in a study of blood T cell repertoires in COVID-19. Only in-frame clones appear in the TCRdb table, and some are missing; sequencing was by immunoSEQ multiplex PCR. The repertoire holds about 140,000 clones, around 81% seen once, with 5% in the top ten. The sample comprised peripheral blood. The source is a woman in her forties or fifties with acute or convalescent COVID-19.

V gene TRBV29-1 combines with J gene TRBJ2-1, with 12 bases matching TRBD2. There are 15 residues in the CDR3. V trimming: 4 bases; J trimming: 7 bases; junction bases outside the gene matches: 8. Germline V gives CDR1 SQVTM, CDR2 ANQGSEA. Here the CDR3 reads CSVVDPSGGGNEQFF. CDR3 nucleotides: TGCAGCGTTGTCGATCCTAGCGGGGGGGGTAATGAGCAGTTCTTC.

This chain links TRBV9 with TRBJ1-6; the D gene is possibly TRBD1 (5 bases). V gave up 4 bases and J gave up 7 bases, with 15 bases separating them. Germline CDR1 reads SGDLS; CDR2 reads YYNGEE. The CDR3 runs to 15 residues. The chain's CDR3 is CASSPHGDSNSPLHF. The CDR3 bases are TGTGCCAGCAGCCCCCATGGGGACTCAAATTCACCCCTCCACTTT.

V usage is TRBV11-2 and J usage is TRBJ2-5; D is undetermined. This CDR3 is built from 12 residues. Deletions cut 1 base from V and 5 bases from J, with 5 bases between. Per the germline V gene, CDR1 is SGHAT and CDR2 is FQNNGV. The CDR3 nucleotides are TGTGCCAGCAGCTTAGTCTTGGAGACCCAGTACTTC. As protein: CASSLVLETQYF.

The V gene is TRBV24-1, the J gene TRBJ2-1; 7 nucleotides line up with TRBD1. There are 13 residues in the CDR3. The trim removed 3 bases at V and 11 bases at J, leaving 6 bases unmatched. Germline CDR1 KGHDR, CDR2 SFDVKD. CDR3 residues: CATSDRDSSKQFF. CDR3 sequence (DNA): TGTGCCACCAGTGATCGGGACAGCTCAAAGCAGTTCTTC.

The chain links TRBV29-1 to TRBJ1-1; 9 bases are shared with TRBD1. The CDR3 contains 14 residues. Germline V CDR1 and CDR2: SQVTM, ANQGSEA. The trim removed 7 bases at V and 6 bases at J, leaving 12 bases unmatched. This chain's CDR3 is CSAGRDREVPEAFF. Here the CDR3 DNA reads TGCAGCGCTGGGAGGGACAGGGAGGTGCCTGAAGCTTTCTTT.

V usage is TRBV14 and J usage is TRBJ2-7, with 13 bases lining up with TRBD2. With 4 bases clipped from V and 5 bases from J, the junction kept 8 bases outside the gene matches. There are 16 residues in the CDR3. Per the germline V gene, CDR1 is SGHDN and CDR2 is FVKESK. CDR3 region: CASSPRPTSGGNEQYF. DNA for the CDR3: TGTGCCAGCAGCCCGCGCCCGACTAGCGGGGGGAACGAGCAGTACTTC.

This chain joins TRBV5-4 and TRBJ1-4; 10 positions match TRBD1. The CDR3 totals 14 residues. The germline V gene encodes CDR1 SGHNT and CDR2 YYREEE (reference sequence). V lost 5 bases to trimming and J lost 13 bases; unmatched junction nucleotides: 11. CDR3 in DNA: TGTGCCAGCAGTTCCGGCGGGACAGGGGATCGACTGTTTTTT. It codes for CASSSGGTGDRLFF.

The chain combines TRBV4-2 with TRBJ2-3, with 14 bases fitting TRBD2. Germline V gives CDR1 LGHNA, CDR2 YNFKEQ. The CDR3 has 17 residues. V lost 5 bases to trimming and J lost 1 base; unmatched junction nucleotides: 5. DNA of the CDR3: TGTGCCAGCAGCTCAAAGACTAGCGGGGGGGGCACAGATACGCAGTATTTT. Protein sequence: CASSSKTSGGGTDTQYF.

The V gene is TRBV7-9, the J gene TRBJ2-5; weak D call: TRBD2 (5 bases). Trimming stripped 4 bases from V and 5 bases from J, with 17 bases between. This CDR3 contains 15 residues. Per germline, CDR1 SEHNR and CDR2 FQNEAQ (reference sequence). As DNA, the CDR3 is TGTGCCAGCAGCTCGCTAGGACTCCTTAGTGAGACCCAGTACTTC. The encoded protein is CASSSLGLLSETQYF.

The rearrangement joins TRBV7-9 to TRBJ2-3; 7 bases line up with TRBD2. The germline CDR1 and CDR2 sequences are SEHNR and FQNEAQ (reference sequence). The CDR3 loop spans 16 amino acids. J lost 2 bases, V lost 5 bases, and 10 bases had no gene match. As DNA, the CDR3 is TGTGCCAGCAGCCTAGGTGCTAGCGGCAACACAGATACGCAGTATTTT. Protein sequence: CASSLGASGNTDTQYF.

The CDR3, as DNA: TGTGCCAGCAGCCAGAACGGGGCAGGGGTTGAAAAACTGTTTTTT. It codes for CASSQNGAGVEKLFF. The rearrangement links TRBV7-2 to TRBJ1-4; D is perhaps TRBD1 (6 bases). Germline V CDR1 and CDR2: SGHTA, FQGNSA. This CDR3 has 15 residues. V gave up 5 bases and J gave up 7 bases, with 17 bases separating them.

The sample holds a few counts of this clone. The chain carries TRBV19 and TRBJ1-5; perhaps TRBD1 as D (5 bases). Trimming pared 8 bases from V and 2 bases from J, leaving 13 bases between. This CDR3 is built from 14 residues. CDR1 is LNHDA, CDR2 SQIVND, per germline (reference sequence). CDR3 in amino acids: CASQAGGGNQPQHF. The CDR3 DNA reads as TGTGCCAGTCAGGCCGGGGGTGGCAATCAGCCCCAGCATTTT.

The chain joins TRBV5-6 to TRBJ1-2; 7 nucleotides line up with TRBD1. The CDR3 contains 14 residues. V was clipped by 2 bases and J by 4 bases; unmatched bases: 5. CDR1 SGHDT and CDR2 YYEEEE come from the germline V gene. DNA for the CDR3: TGTGCCAGCAGCTTCGGGACAGACCCCTATGGCTACACCTTC. Encoded protein: CASSFGTDPYGYTF.

The V gene is TRBV6-6, the J gene TRBJ1-2; the match to TRBD1 covers 10 bases. Losses at the gene ends were 5 bases for V and 2 bases for J; bases not matched to a gene: 2. Germline lookup yields CDR1 MNHNY and CDR2 SVGAGI (reference sequence). The CDR3 is 14 amino acids. This chain's CDR3 is CASSKGQGNYGYTF. CDR3 nucleotide sequence: TGTGCCAGCAGTAAGGGACAGGGGAACTATGGCTACACCTTC.